The 6 T cell receptor beta chains below come from one sample, sequenced in a study of shared clonotypes between healthy human individuals. Method: immunoSEQ multiplex PCR; TCRdb's copy keeps in-frame clones and lacks some. This table has 490,000 or so clones, about 82% appearing once. The source material was PBMCs. The receptors shown here come from a woman aged 40 to 50 in good health. Some clones in this sample may be carry-over from other donors' samples.

The chain has TRBV11-2 and TRBJ2-7; D gene ambiguous. CDR1 SGHAT and CDR2 FQNNGV come from the germline V gene. V lost 2 bases and J 6 bases, leaving 14 bases between the germline ends. The CDR3 covers 14 residues. The CDR3 coding sequence is TGTGCCAGCAGCTTATTCTCCGGAAGGGCCGAGCAGTACTTC. Translated, it gives CASSLFSGRAEQYF.

V gene TRBV9 combines with J gene TRBJ2-1; D possibly corresponds to TRBD2 (6 bases). Deletions cut 3 bases from V and 9 bases from J, with 7 bases between. CDR3 length: 11 amino acids. CDR1 and CDR2 from the germline V gene are SGDLS and YYNGEE. The chain's CDR3 is CASSAGSEQFF. The DNA of the CDR3 is TGTGCCAGCAGCGCCGGGAGTGAGCAGTTCTTC.

V and J are TRBV9 and TRBJ2-7; TRBD2 is a possible D gene (6 bases). Trimming left V 0 bases short and J 6 bases short, with 19 bases between. The CDR3 sequence is 16 residues long. In germline, CDR1 is SGDLS, CDR2 YYNGEE. In nucleotides, the CDR3 is TGTGCCAGCAGCGTAGGGGAGGCGGCGAGTGGCTGCGAGCAGTACTTC. Translating gives CASSVGEAASGCEQYF.

The V call is TRBV27, the J call TRBJ2-5; 7 nucleotides line up with TRBD2. This CDR3 has 16 residues. CDR1 and CDR2 (germline): MNHEY, SMNVEV (reference sequence). Trimming cost V 2 bases and J 5 bases; bases outside gene matches: 11. The chain's CDR3 is CASSLARTGRTETQYF. In nucleotides, the CDR3 is TGTGCCAGCAGTTTAGCCCGGACCGGGAGGACTGAGACCCAGTACTTC.

The V call is TRBV6-1, the J call TRBJ2-3; tentative D call: TRBD1 (6 bases). The CDR3 runs to 14 residues. The V end was cut by 3 bases, the J end by 3 bases, with 10 bases between. From germline, CDR1 is MNHNS and CDR2 SASEGT. The CDR3 region is CASSELGATDTQYF. CDR3 bases: TGTGCCAGCAGTGAGTTGGGGGCTACAGATACGCAGTATTTT.

The gene calls are TRBV6-6 and TRBJ2-1; D possibly corresponds to TRBD2 (6 bases). This CDR3 is 13 amino acids long. Germline values: CDR1 MNHNY, CDR2 SVGAGI (reference sequence). Trimming shortened V by 5 bases and J by 11 bases, and 16 bases separated the two germline ends. CDR3 DNA sequence: TGTGCCAGCAGTCCCGCCGGGGACTCCCAGCAGTTCTTC. Protein: CASSPAGDSQQFF.